These 19 T cell receptor beta chains originate from one sample sequenced in a study of identical twins. TCRdb re-called the 5' RACE reads with MiXCR, one entry per CDR3 protein. Among 450,000 to 650,000 distinct CDR3 sequences listed, roughly 15% were seen once. These data are also associated with another study on yellow fever vaccine responses in identical twins.

Sequencing input: CD4+ T cells sorted from blood. The receptors come from a woman aged 18 to 35 in good health.

The rearrangement uses TRBV27 and TRBJ1-6; no clear D gene. Germline loops: CDR1 MNHEY, CDR2 SMNVEV (reference sequence). The CDR3 extends over 14 amino acids. V lost 5 bases and J lost 5, with 10 bases in between. CDR3 loop: CASSPRAHNSPLHF. The CDR3 bases are TGTGCCAGCAGTCCGAGGGCTCATAATTCACCCCTCCACTTT.

This clonotype has a handful of counts. This sequence joins TRBV24-1 and TRBJ1-5, with unresolved D. Germline V gives CDR1 KGHDR, CDR2 SFDVKD. V lost 3 bases and J lost 6, with 14 bases in between. The CDR3 sequence is 15 residues long. CDR3 bases: TGTGCCACCAGTGATCCCCGCGTCCCCCGTCAGCCCCAGCATTTT. This sequence encodes CATSDPRVPRQPQHF.

The V and J genes are TRBV10-3 and TRBJ2-7; 7 nucleotides match TRBD1. J gave up 2 bases and V 0 bases, and 16 bases lay outside the gene matches. Germline CDR1 reads ENHRY; CDR2 reads SYGVKD. This CDR3 has 19 residues. CDR3 nucleotides: TGTGCCATCAGTGAGTCCGCCGAAAAGAGGGGGCGTTCCCCCTACGAGCAGTACGTC. Encoded protein: CAISESAEKRGRSPYEQYV.

This clonotype was counted many times. The chain combines TRBV10-2 with TRBJ1-5; the D gene is possibly TRBD1 (5 bases). The V and J ends lost 0 bases and 6 bases respectively, with 9 bases between them. CDR3 length equals 14 residues. Per the germline V gene, CDR1 is WSHSY and CDR2 is SAAADI. The CDR3 DNA is TGCGCCAGCAGTGAGTCGACAGCGTCTCAGCCCCAGCATTTT. This translates into CASSESTASQPQHF.

This chain links TRBV6-4 with TRBJ2-3; the D is unclear. Germline V gives CDR1 MRHNA, CDR2 SNTAGT. CDR3 length equals 16 residues. V lost 1 base and J lost 0, with 11 bases in between. CDR3 in DNA: TGTGCCAGCAGTGACTTCGTGGGATCTAGCACAGATACGCAGTATTTT. Its protein is CASSDFVGSSTDTQYF.

This clonotype was seen a few times. J is TRBJ2-3 and V is TRBV2; a weak D match, TRBD1 (5 bases). Trimming took 8 bases from V and 1 from J, leaving 16 bases between them. Looked up from germline, CDR1 is SNHLY and CDR2 is FYNNEI. The CDR3 is 15 residues long. The CDR3 nucleotides read TGTGCCAGCTCTGAACAGCAGGGCCGCACAGATACGCAGTATTTT. It is translated as CASSEQQGRTDTQYF.

This rearrangement joins TRBV28 to TRBJ1-1, with 7 bases that match TRBD1. Trimming cost V 6 bases and J 11 bases; bases outside gene matches: 12. The CDR3 is 13 amino acids. CDR1 is MDHEN, CDR2 SYDVKM, per germline. DNA for the CDR3: TGTGCCAGCAGCCCCCGTTGGGGACAGATCGCTTTCTTT. Residues: CASSPRWGQIAFF.

This clonotype was picked up a small number of times. The chain links TRBV10-3 to TRBJ2-7; 8 bases fit TRBD1. V was pared by 0 bases and J by 0 bases, with 4 bases of the junction left unmatched. This CDR3 comprises 16 residues. Germline CDR1 and CDR2: ENHRY and SYGVKD. CDR3 sequence reads: CAISESGQVSSYEQYF. The CDR3 bases are TGTGCCATCAGTGAGTCGGGACAGGTCAGCTCCTACGAGCAGTACTTC.

This clonotype was seen only a few times. Here the CDR3 reads CASSFAFGGRAGNTIYF. The CDR3 region has the DNA TGTGCCAGCAGCTTCGCTTTTGGGGGAAGAGCTGGAAACACCATATATTTT. The V gene is TRBV11-2, the J gene TRBJ1-3, with a tentative D call TRBD1 (5 bases). The CDR3 is 17 amino acids. Between the trimmed V and J ends, which lost 3 bases and 2 bases, there was a span of 17 bases. Looked up from germline, CDR1 is SGHAT and CDR2 is FQNNGV. The full variable domain, its missing parts supplied by reference TRBV11-2 and TRBJ1-3, is EAGVAQSPRYKIIEKRQSVAFWCNPISGHATLYWYQQILGQGPKLLIQFQNNGVVDDSQLPKDRFSAERLKGVDSTLKIQPAKLEDSAVYLCASSFAFGGRAGNTIYFGEGSWLTVV.

For this clonotype: A read error may produce the germline difference seen at one junction end. The chain carries TRBV27 and TRBJ2-5; perhaps TRBD2 as D (6 bases). There are 14 residues in the CDR3. Germline CDR1 and CDR2: MNHEY and SMNVEV (reference sequence). CDR3 coding DNA: TGTGCCAGCAGTTTATTGGGACTGTCGGAGACCCAGCACTTC. Its protein is CASSLLGLSETQHF.

V and J are TRBV12-5 and TRBJ2-2, with a possible D match to TRBD1 (6 bases). This CDR3 spans 17 amino acids. Germline loops: CDR1 LGHNT, CDR2 FRNRAP. Trimming pared 0 bases from V and 2 bases from J, leaving 13 bases between. The CDR3 loop is CASGLVLSGTNTGELFF. The CDR3 DNA follows: TGTGCTAGTGGTTTGGTACTCTCCGGGACAAACACCGGGGAGCTGTTTTTT.

This clonotype was observed a handful of times. The chain employs TRBV11-2 and TRBJ2-7; a possible D gene is TRBD1 (6 bases). V lost 5 bases to trimming and J lost 2 bases, with 13 bases between them. Germline CDR1 is SGHAT and CDR2 is FQNNGV. The CDR3 runs 14 residues. CDR3 region: CASSPGQRTYEQYF. DNA of the CDR3: TGTGCCAGCAGCCCCGGACAGAGAACCTACGAGCAGTACTTC.

This clonotype was seen a few times. The chain has TRBV11-2 and TRBJ2-1; 10 bases align to TRBD2. CDR3 length: 15 residues. CDR1 SGHAT and CDR2 FQNNGV come from the germline V gene. V was pared by 5 bases and J by 9 bases, with 10 bases of the junction left unmatched. The CDR3 region has the DNA TGTGCCAGCAGCACCTCCCATCTAGCGGGGGCTGAGCAGTTCTTC. Its protein is CASSTSHLAGAEQFF.

This clonotype has more than one count but fewer than ten. The chain recombines TRBV12-3 or TRBV12-4 with TRBJ1-1, with 11 bases that match TRBD1. The CDR3 spans 15 residues. The V gene end was trimmed by 6 bases and the J gene end by 4 bases; junction bases not matched to a gene: 7. This CDR3 is CASRNVGTGGTEAFF. CDR3 sequence (DNA): TGTGCCAGCAGAAACGTCGGGACAGGGGGCACTGAAGCTTTCTTT.

This clonotype has only a few counts. The V call is TRBV3-1, the J call TRBJ2-1; D could derive from TRBD1 or TRBD2 (6 bases each). The CDR3 totals 15 residues. Germline assignment: CDR1 LGHDT and CDR2 YNNKEL (reference sequence). V dropped 4 bases and J dropped 10 bases, with 20 bases sitting between them. The CDR3 spells CASSPSEDRTKEQFF. CDR3 DNA sequence: TGTGCCAGCAGCCCTAGCGAGGACAGAACTAAAGAGCAGTTCTTC.

This chain joins TRBV11-3 and TRBJ1-1; TRBD1 aligns across 9 bases. The CDR3 is made up of 12 amino acids. CDR1 and CDR2 (germline): SGHNT, YENEEA. The junction had 4 bases not matched to a gene; V was cut back by 10 bases and J by 4 bases. The CDR3 protein is CATETGGTEAFF. The CDR3 DNA sequence: TGTGCCACCGAGACAGGGGGCACTGAAGCTTTCTTT.

This clonotype was picked up many times. The chain uses TRBV12-3 or TRBV12-4 and TRBJ2-2; TRBD2 aligns across 9 bases. The CDR3 length is 14 residues. V shed 3 bases, J shed 6 bases, and the junction held 2 bases outside the gene matches. CDR3 nucleotides: TGTGCCAGCAGTTTTAGCGGGAGCCCCGGGGAGCTGTTTTTT. This codes for CASSFSGSPGELFF.

The chain recombines TRBV6-1 with TRBJ1-2; D is unresolved. The CDR3 is 12 residues long. Trimming removed 5 bases at V and 0 bases at J, with 4 bases between. Germline V lookup: CDR1 MNHNS, CDR2 SASEGT. CDR3 bases: TGTGCCAGCAGTACCGCTAACTATGGCTACACCTTC. It yields the protein CASSTANYGYTF.

This chain uses TRBV10-3 with TRBJ2-2; 13 positions agree with TRBD2. Trimming at V came to 2 bases and at J to 0 bases, leaving 9 bases not matched to a gene. Germline CDR1 reads ENHRY; CDR2 reads SYGVKD. This CDR3 spans 20 amino acids. The CDR3 region has the DNA TGTGCCATCAGTGAGCGGGGGACTAGCGGGATGAAAGCGAACACCGGGGAGCTGTTTTTT. It codes for CAISERGTSGMKANTGELFF.